The 26 T cell receptor beta chains listed next were all sequenced from one sample in a study of OX40 agonist ivuxolimab in advanced cancers. Library construction relied on the immunoSEQ multiplex PCR assay. TCRdb took over this immuneACCESS table, retaining in-frame rearrangements with V and J assigned. Such tables are incomplete; in checked studies, under half of the missing clones stem from an unresolved V gene, and the remainder is unexplained. This sample gives around 30,000 clones in total; less than 85% of them show up just once. Together, the top ten hold approximately 21% of the sample. The material sequenced was CD4+ or CD8+ T cells sorted from blood, taken in a trial of the OX40 agonist ivuxolimab. The origin of the receptors is an adult with an advanced solid tumor such as melanoma, head and neck, liver or kidney cancer.

V is TRBV4-1 and J is TRBJ2-2; 7 nucleotides agree with TRBD2. Germline V gives CDR1 MGHRA, CDR2 YSYEKL. The CDR3 extends over 17 amino acids. Losses at the gene ends were 2 bases for V and 0 bases for J; bases not matched to a gene: 6. The CDR3 nucleotides read TGCGCCAGCAGCCAACTATCGGGGGGACCGAACACCGGGGAGCTGTTTTTT. As protein: CASSQLSGGPNTGELFF.

The chain links TRBV5-1 to TRBJ2-7; 9 bases are shared with TRBD1. Trimming cost V 3 bases and J 4 bases; bases outside gene matches: 8. The CDR3 is 15 residues long. Germline V gives CDR1 SGHRS, CDR2 YFSETQ. The CDR3 nucleotides read TGCGCCAGCAGCTACGGGACAGGGCCCATATACGAGCAGTACTTC. This gives the protein CASSYGTGPIYEQYF.

The chain is built from TRBV5-1 and TRBJ2-2; no firm D call. Trimming took 4 bases from V and 2 from J, leaving 3 bases between them. The CDR3 covers 12 residues. In germline, CDR1 is SGHRS, CDR2 YFSETQ. In DNA form, the CDR3 reads TGCGCCAGCAGCCCTAACACCGGGGAGCTGTTTTTT. This encodes CASSPNTGELFF.

The chain links TRBV7-9 to TRBJ1-1; D is unresolved. Germline loops: CDR1 SEHNR, CDR2 FQNEAQ (reference sequence). The CDR3 loop spans 12 amino acids. V lost 8 bases, J lost 6 bases, and 13 bases lay in between. CDR3 DNA: TGTGCCAGCGGGGTGGGAGACTCTGAAGCTTTCTTT. This encodes CASGVGDSEAFF.

The rearrangement uses TRBV6-5 and TRBJ2-1; D might be TRBD1 (6 bases). Germline V gene data show CDR1 as MNHEY and CDR2 as SVGAGI. The CDR3 is 16 residues long. Trimming stripped 0 bases from V and 2 bases from J, with 11 bases between. CDR3: CASSYSSRGPYNEQFF. CDR3 nucleotide sequence: TGTGCCAGCAGTTACTCGAGCAGGGGCCCCTACAATGAGCAGTTCTTC.

This clone has a single count. This chain uses TRBV9 with TRBJ1-1; 7 bases are a match to TRBD1. CDR3 size: 12 residues. Looked up from germline, CDR1 is SGDLS and CDR2 is YYNGEE. Trimming cost V 0 bases and J 11 bases; bases outside gene matches: 4. The chain's CDR3 is CASSVGQGMAFF. As DNA, the CDR3 is TGTGCCAGCAGCGTAGGACAGGGAATGGCTTTCTTT.

The genes are TRBV9 and TRBJ1-3; weak D call: TRBD1 (6 bases). The CDR3 runs to 18 residues. V lost 1 base, J lost 0 bases, and 17 bases lay in between. The germline V gene has CDR1 SGDLS and CDR2 YYNGEE. The CDR3 sequence: CASSVSLGGPNSGNTIYF. In DNA, the CDR3 is TGTGCCAGCAGCGTATCCTTAGGGGGGCCGAACTCTGGAAACACCATATATTTT. Full variable domain (remainder filled in from reference TRBV9 and TRBJ1-3): DSGVTQTPKHLITATGQRVTLRCSPRSGDLSVYWYQQSLDQGLQFLIQYYNGEERAKGNILERFSAQQFPDLHSELNLSSLELGDSALYFCASSVSLGGPNSGNTIYFGEGSWLTVV.

The chain couples TRBV28 to TRBJ2-6; TRBD1 matches at 10 bases. CDR1 is MDHEN and CDR2 is SYDVKM in the germline V gene. After removal of 6 bases from V and 4 bases from J, the junction contained 12 bases not matched to a gene. This CDR3 is 18 amino acids long. CDR3 sequence reads: CASRLRDRGPEGANVLTF. CDR3 bases: TGTGCCAGCAGGTTAAGAGACAGGGGGCCTGAGGGGGCCAACGTCCTGACTTTC.

V gene TRBV19 combines with J gene TRBJ1-1; possible D gene TRBD1, 5 bases. The CDR3 is 13 amino acids. The germline V and J ends were trimmed by 3 bases and 5 bases, with 10 bases remaining between them. CDR1 and CDR2 (germline): LNHDA, SQIVND (reference sequence). The CDR3 coding sequence is TGTGCCAGTAGTATTTGGGGACGAACTGAAGCTTTCTTT. It translates to CASSIWGRTEAFF.

The chain links TRBV6-5 to TRBJ2-3; D unclear. CDR3 length equals 12 residues. V lost 7 bases, J lost 2 bases, and 7 bases lay in between. From germline, CDR1 is MNHEY and CDR2 SVGAGI. The CDR3 protein is CASKALTDTQYF. The CDR3 coding sequence is TGTGCCAGCAAGGCCCTCACAGATACGCAGTATTTT.

The CDR3 is CARSRRQGTDLGRSYNEQFF. The CDR3 coding sequence is TGTGCCAGAAGCCGGCGACAGGGTACCGACTTGGGACGCTCCTACAATGAGCAGTTCTTC. This chain uses TRBV5-3 with TRBJ2-1; TRBD1 matches 7 bases. TRBV5-3 is sorted into the ORF group, with uncertain function. V shed 4 bases and J 0 bases; nucleotides not matched to a gene: 19. The CDR3 extends over 20 amino acids.

The J gene is TRBJ2-7, the V gene TRBV6-6, with D tentatively TRBD2 (6 bases). The CDR3 is 13 residues long. Trimming took off 8 bases at V and 7 bases at J, with 18 bases between the two ends. The germline V gene encodes CDR1 MNHNY and CDR2 SVGAGI (reference sequence). The CDR3 reads CASQAGGPREQYF. The DNA for the CDR3 is TGTGCCAGCCAGGCCGGAGGGCCAAGGGAGCAGTACTTC.

J is TRBJ2-7 and V is TRBV27; 12 nucleotides match TRBD2. The CDR3 covers 14 residues. V was clipped by 9 bases and J by 2 bases; unmatched bases: 5. The germline gives CDR1 MNHEY, CDR2 SMNVEV (reference sequence). The CDR3 DNA reads as TGTGCCAGTGCTAGCGGGAGGGGGGCCTACGAGCAGTACTTC. It is translated as CASASGRGAYEQYF.

This clone showed up just a few times. V and J are TRBV7-3 and TRBJ1-6; D gene ambiguous. Germline V gene data show CDR1 as SGHTA and CDR2 as FQGTGA. The CDR3 contains 15 residues. V was cut by 0 bases and J by 9 bases, with 12 bases left in between. CDR3 region: CASSLTSAGSSPLHF. In DNA form, the CDR3 reads TGTGCCAGCAGCTTAACTTCGGCGGGTTCTTCACCCCTCCACTTT.

In its sample, this clone was seen once. The chain uses TRBV12-2 and TRBJ2-3; TRBD1, the table's D call, was not compared with the DNA. TRBV12-2 is annotated as a pseudogene. The CDR3 length is 16 residues. CDR3 coding DNA: TGTGCAAGTCGCTTCGGGGACAGGGATCAAGCAGATACGCAGTATTTT. Protein: CASRFGDRDQADTQYF.

The rearrangement uses TRBV7-8 and TRBJ1-1; D is uncertain. The CDR3 runs to 14 residues. CDR1 is SGHVS, CDR2 FQNEAQ, per germline. Deletions cut 1 base from V and 11 bases from J, with 17 bases between. The CDR3 nucleotides read TGTGCCAGCAGCTTAGTCCGATACGGGCTAGCTGCTTTCTTT. It specifies CASSLVRYGLAAFF.

This clone was seen more than once but under ten times. The chain combines TRBV6-1 with TRBJ2-5; 11 bases match TRBD2. J was trimmed by 7 bases and V by 9 bases; bases with no gene match: 13. Germline assignment: CDR1 MNHNS and CDR2 SASEGT. This CDR3 is 15 amino acids long. The CDR3 is CASIKTSGTPGTQYF. Written as DNA, the CDR3 is TGTGCCAGTATTAAGACTAGCGGGACCCCAGGGACCCAGTACTTC.

The chain has TRBV7-9 and TRBJ2-2; 9 nucleotides line up with TRBD1. The germline V gene has CDR1 SEHNR and CDR2 FQNEAQ (reference sequence). CDR3 length equals 14 residues. V lost 1 base to trimming and J lost 6 bases; unmatched junction nucleotides: 0. CDR3 coding DNA: TGTGCCAGCAGCTTAGGACAGGGGGCCGGGGAGCTGTTTTTT. As protein: CASSLGQGAGELFF.

The V call is TRBV4-3, the J call TRBJ1-1, with 8 positions matching TRBD1. The germline CDR1 and CDR2 sequences are LGHNA and YSLEER. With V trimmed by 1 base and J by 0 bases, 4 bases remained unmatched. This CDR3 comprises 16 residues. The CDR3 spells CASSQGDRYLNTEAFF. CDR3 bases: TGCGCCAGCAGCCAAGGGGACAGGTACCTGAACACTGAAGCTTTCTTT.

A single count supports this clone. The chain links TRBV5-1 to TRBJ2-7; D is unresolved. The CDR3 is 15 amino acids. Germline V gives CDR1 SGHRS, CDR2 YFSETQ. The V end lost 2 bases, the J end lost 7 bases, and 19 bases lay between the germline ends. As DNA, the CDR3 is TGCGCCAGCAGCTTATCCCCTACCCGGACCGGGGAGCAGTACTTC. Amino acids: CASSLSPTRTGEQYF.

This clone came up a few times. The chain has TRBV11-1 and TRBJ1-2; TRBD1 might be the D (6 bases). V was clipped by 2 bases and J by 3 bases, with 7 bases between them. The CDR3 totals 13 residues. Germline CDR1 and CDR2: SGHAT and FQDESV (reference sequence). CDR3 residues: CASSLYRDYGYTF. In DNA, the CDR3 is TGTGCCAGCAGCTTATACAGGGACTATGGCTACACCTTC.

This clone was seen a single time. V gene TRBV29-1 combines with J gene TRBJ1-1, with a weak D call TRBD1 (5 bases). The CDR3 has 11 residues. Germline V CDR1 and CDR2: SQVTM, ANQGSEA. Trimming removed 5 bases at V and 6 bases at J, with 10 bases between. CDR3 DNA: TGCAGCGTTCGGGACCAACCTGAAGCTTTCTTT. It codes for CSVRDQPEAFF.

This clone has a handful of counts. This sequence joins TRBV2 and TRBJ1-5, with 7 positions matching TRBD1. V trimming: 2 bases; J trimming: 2 bases; junction bases outside the gene matches: 9. In germline, CDR1 is SNHLY, CDR2 FYNNEI. The CDR3 consists of 17 residues. The CDR3 nucleotides are TGTGCCAGCAGTGAAAGGGGGCTGGCAGACCGCAATCAGCCCCAGCATTTT. This sequence encodes CASSERGLADRNQPQHF.

The chain is built from TRBV6-6 and TRBJ1-2; a possible D gene is TRBD1 (6 bases). Germline V lookup: CDR1 MNHNY, CDR2 SVGAGI (reference sequence). V gave up 6 bases and J gave up 0 bases, with 17 bases separating them. The CDR3 runs to 16 residues. This CDR3 reads CASSPNRQVANYGYTF. The CDR3 coding sequence is TGTGCCAGCAGCCCGAACCGACAGGTAGCTAACTATGGCTACACCTTC.

The rearrangement uses TRBV9 and TRBJ2-1; possibly TRBD2 for D (5 bases). The ends were cut back, 4 bases at V and 0 bases at J, with 8 bases in the middle. The CDR3 length is 14 residues. Germline CDR1 and CDR2: SGDLS and YYNGEE. CDR3 sequence reads: CASSPGSSYNEQFF. The CDR3 bases are TGTGCCAGCAGCCCGGGAAGCTCCTACAATGAGCAGTTCTTC.

The genes are TRBV28 and TRBJ2-7; TRBD2 matches at 8 bases. The CDR3 is 14 residues long. J was trimmed by 6 bases and V by 4 bases; bases with no gene match: 8. Germline CDR1 reads MDHEN; CDR2 reads SYDVKM. CDR3 in DNA: TGTGCCAGCAGTTCAGCGGGAGAAGTGGTCGAGCAGTACTTC. Translation gives CASSSAGEVVEQYF.